The 4 T cell receptor beta chains listed next were all sequenced from one sample in a study of blood T cell repertoires in COVID-19. The data were produced by immunoSEQ multiplex PCR, yet TCRdb's version contains in-frame clones alone and is incomplete. Here the sample spans approximately 68,000 clones, roughly 82% being singletons. Source material: peripheral blood. The source of these receptors is a man at least 80 years old with active COVID-19.

The V and J genes are TRBV7-6 and TRBJ2-2; D is possibly TRBD1 (7 bases). The CDR3 length is 16 residues. The V gene's germline CDR1 is SGHVS and CDR2 FNYEAQ. Trimming left V 4 bases short and J 5 bases short, with 17 bases between. CDR3 residues: CASSYRGGGMTGELFF. The CDR3 nucleotides are TGTGCCAGCAGCTACAGGGGTGGCGGGATGACCGGGGAGCTGTTTTTT.

The rearrangement uses TRBV7-8 and TRBJ2-3, with 13 bases that match TRBD2. The V and J ends lost 0 bases and 2 bases, in that order; junction bases with no gene match: 14. The CDR3 consists of 21 residues. In germline, CDR1 is SGHVS, CDR2 FQNEAQ. In DNA, the CDR3 is TGTGCCAGCAGCTTAGCGTCGAAGACTAGCGGGGGGCCCTCAATCACAGATACGCAGTATTTT. Protein: CASSLASKTSGGPSITDTQYF.

The chain recombines TRBV29-1 with TRBJ2-7; TRBD1 might be the D (6 bases). V lost 7 bases to trimming and J lost 2 bases, with 18 bases between them. Germline lookup yields CDR1 SQVTM and CDR2 ANQGSEA. There are 14 residues in the CDR3. The CDR3 loop reads CSAQGGGPPYEQYF. In DNA, the CDR3 is TGCAGCGCCCAAGGTGGGGGCCCCCCCTACGAGCAGTACTTC.

The rearrangement uses TRBV15 and TRBJ1-2; D possibly corresponds to TRBD1 (6 bases). Germline CDR1 LNHNV, CDR2 YYDKDF (reference sequence). The CDR3 is made up of 14 amino acids. The V end lost 0 bases, the J end lost 6 bases, and 11 bases lay between the germline ends. The CDR3 is CATSREGQSDGYTF. In nucleotides, the CDR3 is TGTGCCACCAGCAGAGAAGGACAGTCTGATGGCTACACCTTC.